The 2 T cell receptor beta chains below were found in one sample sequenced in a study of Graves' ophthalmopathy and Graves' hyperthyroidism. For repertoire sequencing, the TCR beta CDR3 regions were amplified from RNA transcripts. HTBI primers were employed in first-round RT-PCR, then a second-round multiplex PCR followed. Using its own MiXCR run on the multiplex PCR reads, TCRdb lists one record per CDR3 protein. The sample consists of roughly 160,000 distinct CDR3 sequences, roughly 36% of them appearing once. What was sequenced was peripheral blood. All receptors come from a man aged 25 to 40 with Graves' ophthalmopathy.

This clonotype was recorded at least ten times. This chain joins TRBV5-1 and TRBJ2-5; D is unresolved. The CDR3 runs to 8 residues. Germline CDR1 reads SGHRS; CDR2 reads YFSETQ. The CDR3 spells CVGETQYF. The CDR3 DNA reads TGCGTCGGGGAGACCCAGTACTTC.

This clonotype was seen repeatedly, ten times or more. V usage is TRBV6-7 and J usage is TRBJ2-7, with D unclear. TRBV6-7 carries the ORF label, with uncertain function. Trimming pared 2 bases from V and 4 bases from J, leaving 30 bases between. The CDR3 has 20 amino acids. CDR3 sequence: CASSYPRHHVRGPLHYEQYF. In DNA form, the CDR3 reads TGTGCCAGCAGTTACCCGCGTCATCATGTTCGAGGACCTCTCCATTACGAGCAGTACTTC.